The rows below give T cell receptor beta chains drawn from one sample of a study of post-analysis software for immune sequencing data. MiXCR, applied by TCRdb to the PCR reads, yields one record per CDR3 protein. This table has 650,000 to 850,000 distinct CDR3 sequences, approximately 50% appearing once. The sample comprised blood. These receptors were collected from a girl aged 10 to 17 with multiple sclerosis. Each CDR3 is given with its conserved first and last residue. Fields, in order: J gene, clone size, V gene, D gene, CDR3 DNA, CDR3 protein. A D gene is named only where the DNA matches it firmly. Some rows have no size entry. The others give once, few or many, or a class for an expanded clone.

>TRBJ2-1|-|TRBV7-2|TRBD2
TGTGCCAGCAGCTTAGACGGGGGGGAAAACAATGAGCAGTTCTTC
CASSLDGGENNEQFF
>TRBJ2-5|-|TRBV20-1|-
TGCAGTGCTAGAGATTCCGGACGGGTAGCTATGGGGCAGTACTTC
CSARDSGRVAMGQYF
>TRBJ2-1|-|TRBV24-1|-
TGTGCCACCAGTGATTCTATAGGGCCAAGCTCCTACAATGAGCAGTTCTTC
CATSDSIGPSSYNEQFF
>TRBJ2-3|few|TRBV27|TRBD1
TGTGCCAGCAGTCCCCCGGGACAGGGGAGCCCAGATACGCAGTATTTT
CASSPPGQGSPDTQYF
>TRBJ2-4|-|TRBV7-3|-
TGTGCCAGCAGCTCGACGGACGGAATTCAGTACTTC
CASSSTDGIQYF
>TRBJ2-7|few|TRBV29-1|TRBD1
TGCAGCGTTCTTGCGGGACAGGGACTCTCCGAGCAGTACTTC
CSVLAGQGLSEQYF
>TRBJ1-4|-|TRBV29-1|-
TGCAGCGTCCAGCGGGGGCGTCAAGAAAAACTGTTTTTT
CSVQRGRQEKLFF
>TRBJ1-1|-|TRBV12-3/TRBV12-4|TRBD1
TGTGCCAGCAGTCAGACAGGGACGAACACTGAAGCTTTCTTT
CASSQTGTNTEAFF
>TRBJ2-7|-|TRBV4-2|-
TGTGCCAGCAGCCCCCAGGCCCCTTTATCTAGGAGCTCCTACGAGCAGTACTTC
CASSPQAPLSRSSYEQYF
>TRBJ2-5|-|TRBV30|-
TGTGCCTGGAGAACGGGGTTCCTACAAGAGACCCAGTACTTC
CAWRTGFLQETQYF
>TRBJ2-1|-|TRBV20-1|TRBD2
TGCAGTGCAGACGGGACTAGCGGGCAGTACAATGAGCAGTTCTTC
CSADGTSGQYNEQFF
>TRBJ2-7|-|TRBV7-6|TRBD2
TGTGCCAGCAGCTTAGACGAGCGAGGAGCGGGGTCCCTCGAGCAGTACTTC
CASSLDERGAGSLEQYF
>TRBJ1-5|-|TRBV4-1|-
TGCGCCAGCAGCCATCCCTCCGGTCCGAGCAATCAGCCCCAGCATTTT
CASSHPSGPSNQPQHF
>TRBJ2-1|few|TRBV9|-
TGTGCCAGCAGCGTAGGGGTCGGGGGAATGGGTGAGCAGTTCTTC
CASSVGVGGMGEQFF
>TRBJ2-7|-|TRBV29-1|TRBD2
TGCAGCGTTGGGCCCAACCCCTCGGCGGGAGAAATTAGCGAGCAGTACTTC
CSVGPNPSAGEISEQYF
>TRBJ1-5|-|TRBV18|TRBD1
TGTGCCAGCTCACCGGTTGGACAGGGGAATCAGCCCCAGCATTTT
CASSPVGQGNQPQHF
>TRBJ2-5|-|TRBV15|TRBD1
TGTGCCACCAGCAGAGACAGGGGGATACAAGAGACCCAGTACTTC
CATSRDRGIQETQYF
>TRBJ2-1|-|TRBV9|TRBD1
TGTGCCAGCAGCGTAGATTACAGGGGGAGCTCCTACAATGAGCAGTTCTTC
CASSVDYRGSSYNEQFF
>TRBJ2-4|-|TRBV5-4|-
TGTGCCAGCAGCTTGGACGCGGGGACGGGGTCCCGCAACAAAAAAGCCAAAAACATTCAGTACTTC
CASSLDAGTGSRNKKAKNIQYF
>TRBJ2-7|once|TRBV6-1|TRBD2
TGTGCCAGCAGTGAAGGTGGGCGTGTAGCGGGAGAACTCTACGAGCAGTACTTC
CASSEGGRVAGELYEQYF
>TRBJ1-2|few|TRBV5-1|-
TGCGCCAGCAGCTTGACCCAGTTGGCGGTTGGCTACACCTTC
CASSLTQLAVGYTF
>TRBJ1-5|few|TRBV21-1|-
TGTGCCAGCAGCAGGGGCAGGGCTCCTGAGGAACAGCCCCAGCATTTT
CASSRGRAPEEQPQHF
>TRBJ2-7|few|TRBV7-9|-
TGTGCCAGCAGCTCTGGGAACTACGAGCAGTACTTC
CASSSGNYEQYF
>TRBJ2-5|-|TRBV20-1|-
TGCAGTGCTAGAGATAGGGGGGGCGGCACGCAAGAGACCCAGTACTTC
CSARDRGGGTQETQYF
>TRBJ1-5|many|TRBV12-3/TRBV12-4|-
TGTGCCAGCAGTTTAGGGGATCAGCCCCAGCATTTT
CASSLGDQPQHF
>TRBJ2-1|-|TRBV4-1|TRBD2
TGCGCCAGCAGCCTGCGACTAGCGGGGGAGAGGGGGAATGAGCAGTTCTTC
CASSLRLAGERGNEQFF
>TRBJ1-6|-|TRBV5-1|-
TGCGCCAGCAGCGGGGGGGGTGAGGCCAATTCACCCCTCCACTTT
CASSGGGEANSPLHF
>TRBJ2-7|-|TRBV20-1|TRBD1
TGCAGTGCTATCCCCGGGACAGGGACATACGAGCAGTACTTC
CSAIPGTGTYEQYF
>TRBJ2-3|-|TRBV7-6|TRBD2
TGTGCCAGCAGCTTACTGACTAGCGGGAGAGATACGCAGTATTTT
CASSLLTSGRDTQYF
>TRBJ2-2|-|TRBV20-1|-
TGCAGTGCTCCTAGACAGGCTTCGAACACCGGGGAGCTGTTTTTT
CSAPRQASNTGELFF
>TRBJ1-2|-|TRBV20-1|-
TGCAGTGCTAGAGGCCGGGTTCATGGCTACACCTTC
CSARGRVHGYTF
>TRBJ2-7|-|TRBV20-1|TRBD1
TGCAGTGCTGGATGGGGACAGCTCTCCTACGAGCAGTACTTC
CSAGWGQLSYEQYF
>TRBJ2-7|-|TRBV14|TRBD2
TGTGCCAGCAGTCTTAGGACTAGCGGGAGAGGGGCGTACGAGCAGTACTTC
CASSLRTSGRGAYEQYF
>TRBJ2-7|-|TRBV7-8|TRBD1
TGTGCCAGCAGCGCTCGACAAGCGACAGGGTACGAGCAGTACTTC
CASSARQATGYEQYF
>TRBJ1-6|-|TRBV20-1|-
TGCAGTGCTAGGGGTAGGGGGGGCAGCTCCTATAATTCACCCCTCCACTTT
CSARGRGGSSYNSPLHF
>TRBJ1-2|-|TRBV6-1|-
TGTGCCAGCGGAGGACAGCCCTGGGCTAACTATGGCTACACCTTC
CASGGQPWANYGYTF
>TRBJ2-1|-|TRBV9|-
TGTGCCGATCGGAGAGATAGCTCCTACAATGAGCAGTTCTTC
CADRRDSSYNEQFF
>TRBJ2-7|-|TRBV10-3|-
TGTGCCACAGCCGGGACTTCTACGATCTACGAGCAGTACTTC
CATAGTSTIYEQYF
>TRBJ2-5|-|TRBV6-6|-
TGTGCCAGCAGCCGCCGAGAGCACCAAGAGACCCAGTACTTC
CASSRREHQETQYF
>TRBJ2-5|-|TRBV2|-
TGTGCCAGCGGTGGAGGGGCCTACCAAGAGACCCAGTACTTC
CASGGGAYQETQYF
>TRBJ1-5|-|TRBV28|-
TGTGCCAGCAGTCCCCCGGCACTTAGCAATCAGCCCCAGCATTTT
CASSPPALSNQPQHF
>TRBJ2-5|-|TRBV7-9|TRBD1
TGTGCCAGCAGCTCGACGGACAGGGAGCTCTATCAGACCCAGTACTTC
CASSSTDRELYQTQYF
>TRBJ1-5|-|TRBV7-7|-
TGTGCTAGCAGCTACCCAGGGCAGGGACCGAGCAATCAGCCCCAGCATTTT
CASSYPGQGPSNQPQHF
>TRBJ1-4|few|TRBV20-1|-
TGCAGTGCGTACGACCGTCAAACTAATGAAAAACTGTTTTTT
CSAYDRQTNEKLFF
>TRBJ2-1|-|TRBV5-6|-
TGTGCCAGCAGCTTGGTGCCAGGGGCGAGCGTTGAGCAGTTCTTC
CASSLVPGASVEQFF
>TRBJ2-3|few|TRBV29-1|-
TGCAGCGTCGGTAGCACAGATACGCAGTATTTT
CSVGSTDTQYF
>TRBJ2-7|-|TRBV7-9|TRBD2
TGTGCCAGCAGCCTAGGTAGCCTAGCGGGGGACCTTTCTGAGCAGTACTTC
CASSLGSLAGDLSEQYF
>TRBJ2-5|few|TRBV15|-
TGTGCCACCAGCAGAGAGGGCTTGGGCCAAGAGACCCAGTACTTC
CATSREGLGQETQYF
>TRBJ2-1|-|TRBV10-3|-
TGTGCCATCAGTGAGGACACAACCCTTATATACAATGAGCAGTTCTTC
CAISEDTTLIYNEQFF
>TRBJ1-2|few|TRBV4-1|-
TGCGCCAGCAGCGCAACAGAGGCAGCTAACTATGGCTACACCTTC
CASSATEAANYGYTF
>TRBJ2-3|-|TRBV4-1|TRBD2
TGCGCCAGCAGCCAAGGTCTTGTTAGCGGGAGCACAGATACGCAGTATTTT
CASSQGLVSGSTDTQYF
>TRBJ2-1|few|TRBV7-9|-
TGTGCCAGCTCGACCCCGGGTCTAGACAATGAGCAGTTCTTC
CASSTPGLDNEQFF
>TRBJ2-7|few|TRBV3-1|-
TGTGCCAGCAGCGGCCTAGGGGGTAGCGGAAACGGCGAGCAGTACTTC
CASSGLGGSGNGEQYF